The rows below give T cell receptor beta chains drawn from one sample of a study of cytomegalovirus exposure and HLA in healthy donors. The repertoire was sequenced with immunoSEQ multiplex PCR; TCRdb's copy has only in-frame clones and lacks some. Of under 150,000 clones listed, about 77% were seen once; the top ten hold about 1.4%. Sequencing was performed on PBMCs. The source is a woman aged 40 to 49 in good health and CMV-seronegative. CDR3s include the opening cysteine and the closing phenylalanine or tryptophan. The D gene is left open where the match is weak. Size tells how often a clone was seen (once, few, many) or the class of an expanded clone, and some rows leave it out.

j_gene,abundance,d_gene,v_gene,CDR3nt,CDR3aa
TRBJ2-7,NA,NA,TRBV5-4,TGTGCCAGCAGCCCCACGGGACACCCCTCCTACGAGCAGTACTTC,CASSPTGHPSYEQYF
TRBJ1-5,NA,NA,TRBV7-2,TGTGCCAGCAGCTTAAGGGACTCCGATCAGCCCCAGCATTTT,CASSLRDSDQPQHF
TRBJ1-6,NA,NA,TRBV2,TGTGCCAGCAGGCTTGCCGACACCGTAAATTCACCCCTCCACTTT,CASRLADTVNSPLHF
TRBJ1-2,NA,TRBD1,TRBV30,TGTGCCTGGGGTGTCGGGGGACAGGGCTATGGCTACACCTTC,CAWGVGGQGYGYTF
TRBJ2-3,NA,NA,TRBV30,TGTGCCTGGAGTTCAACTATGGAAGGCACAGATACGCAGTATTTT,CAWSSTMEGTDTQYF
TRBJ2-1,NA,TRBD2,TRBV6-1,TGTGCCAGCAGTAGCGGGGGGACCTACAATGAGCAGTTCTTC,CASSSGGTYNEQFF
TRBJ2-5,NA,TRBD2,TRBV2,TGTGCCAGCAGTGAAACCGGGGGGGAGACCCAGTACTTC,CASSETGGETQYF
TRBJ2-5,NA,TRBD2,TRBV10-3,TGTGCCATCAGTGCTGTGGGGGGGAGGTCAGAGACCCAGTACTTC,CAISAVGGRSETQYF
TRBJ2-2,NA,TRBD1,TRBV7-7,TGTGCTAGCAGCCCCGGGACAGCCAACACCGGGGAGCTGTTTTTT,CASSPGTANTGELFF
TRBJ2-7,NA,TRBD2,TRBV10-2,TGCGCCAGCCGGGACGGGACTAGCTATTTCGAGCAGTACTTC,CASRDGTSYFEQYF
TRBJ2-5,NA,TRBD2,TRBV4-2,TGTGCCAGCAGCCAAAGGATGGCTAGCGGGGGGAAAGAAGAGACCCAGTACTTC,CASSQRMASGGKEETQYF
TRBJ2-2,NA,TRBD1,TRBV6-5,TGTGCCAGCAGGCTAACAGGGGGAGTGACCGGGGAGCTGTTTTTT,CASRLTGGVTGELFF
TRBJ1-1,NA,TRBD1,TRBV9,TGTGCCAGCAGCGTAGGGACAGGATTCATGAACACTGAAGCTTTCTTT,CASSVGTGFMNTEAFF
TRBJ2-7,once,NA,TRBV28,TGTGCCAGCAGTTTAGAGGGCAGGGGCTTTAACTACGAGCAGTACTTC,CASSLEGRGFNYEQYF
TRBJ2-7,NA,TRBD1,TRBV4-1,TGCGCCAGCAGCCCACGACAGGGTAGCGCCTACGAGCAGTACTTC,CASSPRQGSAYEQYF
TRBJ1-2,NA,NA,TRBV27,TGTGCCAGCAGTTTATCCCGAGGACGAGGGTCGAATGGCTACACCTTC,CASSLSRGRGSNGYTF
TRBJ1-6,few,NA,TRBV6-5,TGTGCCAGCAGTTACCGAGTAGATACCCTCAATTCACCCCTCCACTTT,CASSYRVDTLNSPLHF
TRBJ1-5,NA,TRBD1,TRBV5-1,TGCGCCAGCAGCTCTTCCGGACAGGGCGATCAGCCCCAGCATTTT,CASSSSGQGDQPQHF
TRBJ2-1,NA,NA,TRBV20-1,TGCAGTGCTAGGGGCCGCAATGAGCAGTTCTTC,CSARGRNEQFF
TRBJ1-6,few,TRBD1,TRBV19,TGTGCCAGTAGGAGTGCCGGGACAGGGTCCTCACCCCTCCACTTT,CASRSAGTGSSPLHF
TRBJ2-4,NA,TRBD2,TRBV6-1,TGTGCCACCTGGACTAGCGGGTCAGCCAAAAACATTCAGTACTTC,CATWTSGSAKNIQYF
TRBJ2-7,NA,TRBD1,TRBV14,TGTGCCAGCAGCCAAGAAAACCGGGGACAGAGCACCTACGAGCAGTACTTC,CASSQENRGQSTYEQYF
TRBJ1-2,NA,NA,TRBV25-1,TGTGCCAGCAGTGACCAGGCAATAGGCTACACCTTC,CASSDQAIGYTF
TRBJ2-7,NA,TRBD2,TRBV7-8,TGTGCCAGCAGCTTACTAAGCGGGGGGCCCTACGAGCAGTACTTC,CASSLLSGGPYEQYF
TRBJ1-1,many,NA,TRBV7-3,TGTGCCAGCAGCCAGGGGAACACTGAAGCTTTCTTT,CASSQGNTEAFF
TRBJ1-2,once,TRBD1,TRBV10-1,TGCGCCAGCAGTGAGGCGCAGGGGACAGGGTACGACTATGGCTACACCTTC,CASSEAQGTGYDYGYTF
TRBJ2-7,NA,NA,TRBV6-1,TGTGCCAGCAGGGAACTGGGACAATCGTACGAGCAGTACTTC,CASRELGQSYEQYF
TRBJ2-3,NA,NA,TRBV5-1,TGCGCCAGCAGCCCGCGGCTAGACAGTCCAGATACGCAGTATTTT,CASSPRLDSPDTQYF
TRBJ1-1,NA,TRBD1,TRBV7-8,TGTGCCAGCAGCTTAGAGTTCAGGGGGCGAAGAAGTACTGAAGCTTTCTTT,CASSLEFRGRRSTEAFF
TRBJ1-2,NA,NA,TRBV6-6,TGTGCCAGCAGTCCCCCGGGGAGTGGCTACACCTTC,CASSPPGSGYTF
TRBJ2-2,NA,TRBD1,TRBV5-1,TGCGCCAGCAGCTCCTCCCGACAGGGGAACACCGGGGAGCTGTTTTTT,CASSSSRQGNTGELFF
TRBJ1-1,NA,NA,TRBV6-1,TGTGCCAGCAGTGAAGCCTCGCGGTCGGGACTTAGTGAAGCTTTCTTT,CASSEASRSGLSEAFF
TRBJ1-4,NA,TRBD1,TRBV19,TGTGCCACCCGCTCGGGACAGGGCTGGGGTAATGAAAAACTGTTTTTT,CATRSGQGWGNEKLFF
TRBJ1-5,NA,NA,TRBV19,TGTGCCAGTGGGCAGGGGATCGATCAGCCCCAGCATTTT,CASGQGIDQPQHF
TRBJ2-7,NA,TRBD1,TRBV28,TGTGCCAGCAGGGAAGGGACAGGTTCCTACGAGCAGTACTTC,CASREGTGSYEQYF
TRBJ2-7,NA,NA,TRBV7-6,TGTGCCAGCAGCTTAGCCACGGACGAGCAGTACTTC,CASSLATDEQYF
TRBJ2-1,medium-sized,TRBD2,TRBV6-1,TGTGCCAGCAGCGAAGGGACTAGCGGGGGGAATGAGCAGTTCTTC,CASSEGTSGGNEQFF
TRBJ1-6,few,NA,TRBV10-3,TGTGCCATCAGTGAGAGGGTGGGGGGAAGCTTTAATTCACCCCTCCACTTT,CAISERVGGSFNSPLHF